Following are 22 T cell receptor beta chains from one sample sequenced in a study of control samples from healthy donors and cancer patients. TCRdb's copy holds only in-frame clones and misses some; the assay was immunoSEQ multiplex PCR. The data contain about 69,000 clones, roughly 84% of them seen just once; the ten biggest clones take up 2.5% to 3%. Material: PBMCs. These receptors were collected from a woman between 50 and 59 years old with lung cancer.

The chain combines TRBV12-3 or TRBV12-4 with TRBJ1-5, with 10 bases identical to TRBD1. There are 13 residues in the CDR3. V lost 5 bases and J lost 7; bases outside the gene matches: 2. The chain's CDR3 is CASSGQGGQPQHF. The CDR3 region has the DNA TGTGCCAGCAGTGGACAGGGGGGCCAGCCCCAGCATTTT.

V usage is TRBV21-1 and J usage is TRBJ2-3. TRBV21-1 is classified as a pseudogene. The CDR3 spans 13 residues. In nucleotides, the CDR3 is TGTGCCAGCTGCTTGGACAGCACAGATACGCAGTATTTT. Protein product: CASCLDSTDTQYF.

The chain joins TRBV28 to TRBJ1-3; D uncertain. The CDR3 length is 14 residues. Deletions cut 5 bases from V and 10 bases from J, with 18 bases between. Per germline, CDR1 MDHEN and CDR2 SYDVKM. The CDR3 loop is CASSVLSFSKTIYF. CDR3 bases: TGTGCCAGCAGTGTACTTTCTTTCTCTAAAACCATATATTTT.

This chain uses TRBV29-1 with TRBJ1-1; 11 positions agree with TRBD1. Per the germline V gene, CDR1 is SQVTM and CDR2 is ANQGSEA. The CDR3 has 12 amino acids. V trimming: 6 bases; J trimming: 7 bases; junction bases outside the gene matches: 4. CDR3 sequence: CSVRTGGVEAFF. In DNA form, the CDR3 reads TGCAGCGTCCGGACAGGGGGCGTTGAAGCTTTCTTT.

This sequence joins TRBV10-3 and TRBJ1-3; D call uncertain. From germline, CDR1 is ENHRY and CDR2 SYGVKD. The V end lost 6 bases, the J end lost 3 bases, and 12 bases lay between the germline ends. The CDR3 runs to 14 residues. CDR3 in amino acids: CAISREGVGNTIYF. CDR3 in DNA: TGTGCCATCAGCAGAGAGGGAGTTGGAAACACCATATATTTT.

The J gene is TRBJ2-7, the V gene TRBV7-9; TRBD1 is a possible D gene (6 bases). V dropped 1 base and J dropped 4 bases, with 14 bases sitting between them. Germline V gene sequence: CDR1 SEHNR, CDR2 FQNEAQ (reference sequence). The CDR3 spans 15 residues. The CDR3 DNA is TGTGCCAGCAGCTTAGAGGCAGGGGAGAGGTACGAGCAGTACTTC. The encoded protein is CASSLEAGERYEQYF.

The DNA for the CDR3 is TGTGCCATCAGTGGGCTAGCTAGGTCAGAGCAGTTCTTC. Protein product: CAISGLARSEQFF. The rearrangement joins TRBV10-3 to TRBJ2-1; the D gene is possibly TRBD2 (5 bases). Germline loops: CDR1 ENHRY, CDR2 SYGVKD. The CDR3 has 13 amino acids. Trimming removed 4 bases from V and 10 bases from J, with 14 bases in between.

This clone appeared a few times. The rearrangement joins TRBV7-2 to TRBJ2-6; D remains ambiguous. V lost 1 base and J lost 2, with 9 bases in between. Per the germline V gene, CDR1 is SGHTA and CDR2 is FQGNSA. The CDR3 is 16 amino acids. CDR3 residues: CASSLVGRAGANVLTF. The CDR3 nucleotides are TGTGCCAGCAGCTTAGTAGGCCGGGCTGGGGCCAACGTCCTGACTTTC.

In this sample, this clone turned up once. This chain links TRBV10-3 with TRBJ2-3; the match to TRBD2 covers 12 bases. J gave up 8 bases and V 6 bases, and 18 bases lay outside the gene matches. This CDR3 has 18 amino acids. Germline V gene sequence: CDR1 ENHRY, CDR2 SYGVKD. CDR3 nucleotide sequence: TGTGCCATCAGGGAGGGGGCTAGCGGGGGGGGGCATTCTGGTACGCAGTATTTT. Amino acid sequence: CAIREGASGGGHSGTQYF.

V gene TRBV6-6 combines with J gene TRBJ2-3; 9 bases align to TRBD2. This CDR3 contains 16 residues. The V gene end was trimmed by 6 bases and the J gene end by 4 bases; junction bases not matched to a gene: 11. The germline V gene encodes CDR1 MNHNY and CDR2 SVGAGI (reference sequence). This chain's CDR3 is CASRRSRAGGPDTQYF. The CDR3, as DNA: TGTGCCAGCAGACGATCACGAGCGGGGGGTCCAGATACGCAGTATTTT.

V gene TRBV7-2 combines with J gene TRBJ2-1, with D possibly TRBD2 on 6 matching bases. CDR1 and CDR2 (germline): SGHTA, FQGNSA. This CDR3 is 17 amino acids long. Between the trimmed V and J ends, which lost 2 bases and 2 bases, there was a span of 16 bases. The CDR3 sequence is CASSLLATRGTYNEQFF. DNA of the CDR3: TGTGCCAGCAGCTTATTGGCGACTAGGGGAACCTACAATGAGCAGTTCTTC.

The chain employs TRBV6-6 and TRBJ1-2, with TRBD1 matching 9 bases. CDR3 length equals 16 residues. The germline CDR1 and CDR2 sequences are MNHNY and SVGAGI (reference sequence). Germline trimming cut 6 bases from V and 4 bases from J; bases unmatched to any gene: 12. CDR3 in amino acids: CASSQPGTGYFYGYTF. The CDR3 nucleotides read TGTGCCAGCAGCCAACCCGGGACAGGGTATTTCTATGGCTACACCTTC.

This chain links TRBV12-3 or TRBV12-4 with TRBJ2-5; weak D call: TRBD2 (6 bases). Trimming cost V 7 bases and J 5 bases, with 14 bases left between them. There are 13 residues in the CDR3. This chain's CDR3 is CASNGGTSETQYF. In nucleotides, the CDR3 is TGTGCCAGCAATGGAGGGACTTCGGAGACCCAGTACTTC.

The rearrangement uses TRBV10-3 and TRBJ2-7, with 7 bases aligning to TRBD1. Germline V gene lookup returns CDR1 ENHRY and CDR2 SYGVKD. V was pared by 1 base and J by 2 bases, with 5 bases of the junction left unmatched. CDR3 length: 15 residues. CDR3 bases: TGTGCCATCAGTGAGTTACAGGGGCTGACCTACGAGCAGTACTTC. It is translated as CAISELQGLTYEQYF.

The CDR3, as DNA: TGTGCCAGCAGCCTACGGGCCGGCACAGATACGCAGTATTTT. Encoded protein: CASSLRAGTDTQYF. V gene TRBV3-1 (or the pseudogene TRBV3-2) combines with J gene TRBJ2-3, with D hard to call. CDR1 is LGHDT, CDR2 YNNKEL, per germline (reference sequence). The V gene lost 4 bases and the J gene lost 1 base, with 9 bases spanning the gap. The CDR3 length is 14 residues.

The J gene is TRBJ2-2, the V gene TRBV19, with D possibly being TRBD1 or TRBD2 (6 bases each). The CDR3 loop spans 16 amino acids. Trimming took off 0 bases at V and 2 bases at J, with 10 bases between the two ends. Germline V lookup: CDR1 LNHDA, CDR2 SQIVND (reference sequence). The CDR3 protein is CASSIDLGGNTGELFF. For the CDR3, the DNA is TGTGCCAGTAGTATAGATCTGGGGGGCAACACCGGGGAGCTGTTTTTT. Full variable domain (missing parts from reference TRBV19 and TRBJ2-2): DGGITQSPKYLFRKEGQNVTLSCEQNLNHDAMYWYRQDPGQGLRLIYYSQIVNDFQKGDIAEGYSVSREKKESFPLTVTSAQKNPTAFYLCASSIDLGGNTGELFFGEGSRLTVL.

This clone showed up many times. The chain combines TRBV20-1 with TRBJ1-1; no clear D gene. Germline V CDR1 and CDR2: DFQATT, SNEGSKA (reference sequence). The CDR3 sequence is 11 residues long. Trimming took 1 base from V and 2 from J, leaving 2 bases between them. The CDR3 loop is CSARGNTEAFF. In nucleotides, the CDR3 is TGCAGTGCTAGAGGCAACACTGAAGCTTTCTTT.

On this clone: The same CDR3 is also encoded by other DNA sequences in this sample. The chain joins TRBV27 to TRBJ2-3; the D is unclear. This CDR3 is 15 amino acids long. The V end was cut by 5 bases, the J end by 0 bases, with 12 bases between. CDR1 is MNHEY, CDR2 SMNVEV, per germline (reference sequence). CDR3 DNA: TGTGCCAGCAGTGACGGAACACCGAGCACAGATACGCAGTATTTT. Protein: CASSDGTPSTDTQYF.

This sequence joins TRBV3-1 (or the pseudogene TRBV3-2) and TRBJ2-5; no reliable D call. This CDR3 has 11 residues. Per germline, CDR1 LGHDT and CDR2 YNNKEL (reference sequence). Trimming cost V 0 bases and J 4 bases, with 0 bases left between them. The DNA for the CDR3 is TGTGCCAGCAGCCAAGAAGAGACCCAGTACTTC. Translation: CASSQEETQYF.

The gene calls are TRBV3-1 (or the pseudogene TRBV3-2) and TRBJ1-1; D gene uncertain. The CDR3 loop spans 14 amino acids. Germline V lookup: CDR1 LGHDT, CDR2 YNNKEL (reference sequence). V was trimmed by 1 base and J by 1 base, leaving 7 bases between them. The CDR3 DNA follows: TGTGCCAGCAGCCAAGGGGGTTGGAACACTGAAGCTTTCTTT. It translates to CASSQGGWNTEAFF.

This chain uses TRBV7-9 with TRBJ2-7, with D perhaps matching TRBD2 (6 bases). Germline V gene sequence: CDR1 SEHNR, CDR2 FQNEAQ (reference sequence). With 2 bases removed from V and 0 bases from J, the gap between germline ends came to 17 bases. This CDR3 has 17 residues. The chain's CDR3 is CASSLHNSWGDSYEQYF. In DNA form, the CDR3 reads TGTGCCAGCAGCTTACATAACTCGTGGGGGGACTCCTACGAGCAGTACTTC.

This clone appeared a single time. J is TRBJ1-1 and V is TRBV14; no reliable D call. The ends were cut back, 4 bases at V and 4 bases at J, with 13 bases in the middle. The CDR3 length is 14 residues. Germline V CDR1 and CDR2: SGHDN, FVKESK. The CDR3 DNA is TGTGCCAGCAGCCCGAGACGGAGAGGCACTGAAGCTTTCTTT. It codes for CASSPRRRGTEAFF.